This TCR beta chain was identified in a study of T cells in lung cancer brain metastases. Turning to the study itself: Median interval between primary and brain metastasis specimen acquisition was less than 400 days.

The length of the CDR3 is 14 residues. Per germline, CDR1 SEHNR and CDR2 FQNEAQ (reference sequence). V lost 3 bases to trimming and J lost 3 bases, with 11 bases between them. Sequenced by immunoSEQ multiplex PCR; TCRdb stores in-frame clones only, minus some. The sample consists of 6,500 to 8,000 clones, 80% to 90% of them appearing once. Study conclusions and caveats: Unique productive clones were significantly fewer in brain metastases: median about 1,500 versus 4,200.

No patient had a history of multiple malignancies, as such patients were excluded. About this clone: Its target is unknown.

Sequenced input: tumor tissue from the primary lung tumor. This TCR came from a man in his forties or fifties with non-small cell lung cancer. The chain recombines TRBV7-9 with TRBJ1-1, with D hard to call. This chain's CDR3 is CASSLGIPDTEAFF. CDR3 bases: TGTGCCAGCAGCTTGGGCATTCCGGACACTGAAGCTTTCTTT.